This is a list of T cell receptor beta chains from one sample in a study of blood T cells in healthy people across ages. TCRdb re-called the 5' RACE reads with MiXCR, one entry per CDR3 protein. The table lists 1.5 million to 2 million distinct CDR3 sequences, 25% to 30% of them singletons. Sequencing was carried out using blood. These receptors originate from a young woman in good health. CDR3s include the opening cysteine and the closing phenylalanine or tryptophan. D genes are given only for firm matches. The listing skips clone size in some rows; elsewhere it reads once, few, many or a size class.

j_call,d_call,v_call,clone_size,cdr3_nt,cdr3_aa
TRBJ2-2,TRBD2,TRBV6-2/TRBV6-3,-,TGTGCCAGCAAAATCGGACTAGTGGTAAACACCGGGGAGCTGTTTTTT,CASKIGLVVNTGELFF
TRBJ2-1,-,TRBV21-1,-,TGTGCCAGCAGCAAATCCTCGAGCGGGATCGTAAGCTACAATGAGCAGTTCTTC,CASSKSSSGIVSYNEQFF
TRBJ2-3,TRBD2,TRBV29-1,many,TGCAGCGTTGAGGCGGGAGCCCGGGGTACGCAGTATTTT,CSVEAGARGTQYF
TRBJ2-7,-,TRBV10-3,many,TGTGCCATCAGTGAGTCGGCGGCAGTCTTACACGAGCAGTACTTC,CAISESAAVLHEQYF
TRBJ2-5,-,TRBV6-2/TRBV6-3,-,TGTGCCAGCAGTTACTCGATGGGGACCCAGTACTTC,CASSYSMGTQYF
TRBJ1-1,-,TRBV7-2,few,TGTGCCAGCAGCCGTCAGAGGGGTCTTACTGAAGCTTTCTTT,CASSRQRGLTEAFF
TRBJ2-7,TRBD2,TRBV6-5,-,TGTGCCGGCAAACGGGCGGGAGTGGTTTACGAGCAGTACTTC,CAGKRAGVVYEQYF
TRBJ2-5,-,TRBV4-3,many,TGCGCCAGCAGCCAAGATGGGGCAGGGGGGGAGACCCAGTACTTC,CASSQDGAGGETQYF
TRBJ2-1,TRBD2,TRBV20-1,-,TGCAGTGCTAGACAAAGGCTAGCGGAGCTAGTTAATGAGCAGTTCTTC,CSARQRLAELVNEQFF
TRBJ2-5,-,TRBV4-3,-,TGCGCCAGCAGCCAAGATCTAGGCGTCCGGGAGACCCAGTACTTC,CASSQDLGVRETQYF
TRBJ2-1,-,TRBV7-2,-,TGTGCCAGCAGCTTAGGACTAGTTGTTGAGCAGTTCTTC,CASSLGLVVEQFF